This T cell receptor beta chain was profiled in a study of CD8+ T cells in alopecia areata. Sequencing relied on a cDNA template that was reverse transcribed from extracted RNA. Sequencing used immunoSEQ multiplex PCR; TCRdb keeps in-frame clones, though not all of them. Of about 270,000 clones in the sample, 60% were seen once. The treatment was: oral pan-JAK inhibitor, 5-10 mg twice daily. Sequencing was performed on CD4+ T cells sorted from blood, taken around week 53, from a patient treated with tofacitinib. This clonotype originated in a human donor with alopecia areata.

The CDR3 coding sequence is TGTGCCTGGAGTCCCGGGGTGGGCACTGAAGCTTTCTTT. Translating gives CAWSPGVGTEAFF. This sequence joins TRBV30 and TRBJ1-1; D is undetermined. CDR1 and CDR2 from the germline V gene are GTSNPN and SVGIG (reference sequence). This CDR3 spans 13 amino acids. Trimming took off 2 bases at V and 4 bases at J, with 11 bases between the two ends.